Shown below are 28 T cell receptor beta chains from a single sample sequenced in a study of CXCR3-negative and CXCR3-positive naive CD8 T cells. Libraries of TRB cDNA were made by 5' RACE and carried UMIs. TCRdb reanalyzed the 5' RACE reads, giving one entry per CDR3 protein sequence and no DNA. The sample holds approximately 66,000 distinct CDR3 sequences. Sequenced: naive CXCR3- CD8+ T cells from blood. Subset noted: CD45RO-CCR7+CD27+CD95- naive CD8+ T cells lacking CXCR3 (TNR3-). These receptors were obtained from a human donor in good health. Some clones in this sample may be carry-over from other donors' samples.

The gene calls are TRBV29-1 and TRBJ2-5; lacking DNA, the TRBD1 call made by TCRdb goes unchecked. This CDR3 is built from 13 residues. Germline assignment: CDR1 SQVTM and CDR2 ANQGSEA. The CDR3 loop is CSGRLAGDETQYF.

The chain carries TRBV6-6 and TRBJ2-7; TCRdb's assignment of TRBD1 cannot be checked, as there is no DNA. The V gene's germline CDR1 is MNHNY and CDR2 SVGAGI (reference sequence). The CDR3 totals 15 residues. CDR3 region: CASSYTRTGDYEQYF.

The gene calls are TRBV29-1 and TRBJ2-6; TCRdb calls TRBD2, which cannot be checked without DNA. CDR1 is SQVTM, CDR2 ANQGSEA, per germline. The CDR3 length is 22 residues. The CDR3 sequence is CSVEVPPGSRESRFGGANVLTF.

CDR3: CASSARDSWGYEQYF. The chain joins TRBV11-2 to TRBJ2-7; TCRdb reports TRBD1, a call that lacks DNA to check it against. This CDR3 spans 15 amino acids. Germline CDR1 SGHAT, CDR2 FQNNGV.

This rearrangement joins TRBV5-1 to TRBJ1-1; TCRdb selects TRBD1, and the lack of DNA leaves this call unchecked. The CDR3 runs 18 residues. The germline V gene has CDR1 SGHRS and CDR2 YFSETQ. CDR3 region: CASSSEERQGGLYTEAFF.

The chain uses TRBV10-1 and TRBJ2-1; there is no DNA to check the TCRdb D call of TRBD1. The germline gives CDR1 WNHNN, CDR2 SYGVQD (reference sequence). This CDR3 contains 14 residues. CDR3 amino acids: CASSESYRANEQFF.

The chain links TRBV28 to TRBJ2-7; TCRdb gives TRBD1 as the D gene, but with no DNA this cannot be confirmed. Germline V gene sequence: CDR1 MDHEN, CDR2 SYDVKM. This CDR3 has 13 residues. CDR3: CASRKTGSVEQYF.

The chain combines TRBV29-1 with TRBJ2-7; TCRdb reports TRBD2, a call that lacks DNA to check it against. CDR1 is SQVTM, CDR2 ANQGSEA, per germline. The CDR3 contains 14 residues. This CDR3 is CSVRGLAGVYEQYF.

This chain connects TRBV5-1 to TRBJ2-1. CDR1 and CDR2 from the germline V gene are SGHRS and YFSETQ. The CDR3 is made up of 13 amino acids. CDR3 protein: CASSLGRSTEQFF.

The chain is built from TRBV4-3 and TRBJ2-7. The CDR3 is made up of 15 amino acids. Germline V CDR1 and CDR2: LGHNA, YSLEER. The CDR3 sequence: CASSQDAHPTYEQYF.

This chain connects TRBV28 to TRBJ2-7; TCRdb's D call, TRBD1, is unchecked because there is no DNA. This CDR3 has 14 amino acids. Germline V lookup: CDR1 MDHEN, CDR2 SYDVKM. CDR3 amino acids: CASSPPEVAYEQYF. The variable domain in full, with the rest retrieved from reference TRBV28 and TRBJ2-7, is DVKVTQSSRYLVKRTGEKVFLECVQDMDHENMFWYRQDPGLGLRLIYFSYDVKMKEKGDIPEGYSVSREKKERFSLILESASTNQTSMYLCASSPPEVAYEQYFGPGTRLTVT.

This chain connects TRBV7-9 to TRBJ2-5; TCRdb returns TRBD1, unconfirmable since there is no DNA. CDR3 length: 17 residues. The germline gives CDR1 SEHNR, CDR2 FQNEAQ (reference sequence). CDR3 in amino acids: CASSLARTGLFQETQYF. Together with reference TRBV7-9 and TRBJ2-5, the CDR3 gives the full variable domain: DTGVSQNPRHKITKRGQNVTFRCDPISEHNRLYWYRQTLGQGPEFLTYFQNEAQLEKSRLLSDRFSAERPKGSFSTLEIQRTEQGDSAMYLCASSLARTGLFQETQYFGPGTRLLVL.

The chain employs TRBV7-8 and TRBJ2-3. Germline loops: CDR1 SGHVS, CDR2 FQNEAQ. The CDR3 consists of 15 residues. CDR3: CASSRNQVRTDTQYF.

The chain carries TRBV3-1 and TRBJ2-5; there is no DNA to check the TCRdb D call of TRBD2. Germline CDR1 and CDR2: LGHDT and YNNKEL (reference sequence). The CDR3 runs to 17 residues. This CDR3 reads CASSQAGLAGGWETQYF.

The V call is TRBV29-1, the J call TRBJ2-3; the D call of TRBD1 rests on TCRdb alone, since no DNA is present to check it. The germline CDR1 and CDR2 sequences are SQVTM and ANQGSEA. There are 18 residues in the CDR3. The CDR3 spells CSVEPANSRQGALDTQYF.

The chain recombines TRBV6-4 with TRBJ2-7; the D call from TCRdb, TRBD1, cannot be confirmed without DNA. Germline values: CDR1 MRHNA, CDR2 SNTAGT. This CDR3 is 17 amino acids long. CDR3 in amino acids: CASNDPILRDRGYEQYF.

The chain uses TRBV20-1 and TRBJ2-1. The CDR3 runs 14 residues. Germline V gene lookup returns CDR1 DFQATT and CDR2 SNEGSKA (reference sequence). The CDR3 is CSANTVNMRNEQFF.

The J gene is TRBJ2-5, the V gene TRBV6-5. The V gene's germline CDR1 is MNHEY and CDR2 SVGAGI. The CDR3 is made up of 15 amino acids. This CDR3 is CASSPRLAEQETQYF.

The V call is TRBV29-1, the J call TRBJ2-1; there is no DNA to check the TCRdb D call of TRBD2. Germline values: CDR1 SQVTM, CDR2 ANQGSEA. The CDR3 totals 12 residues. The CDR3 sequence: CSVGLGTNAQFF.

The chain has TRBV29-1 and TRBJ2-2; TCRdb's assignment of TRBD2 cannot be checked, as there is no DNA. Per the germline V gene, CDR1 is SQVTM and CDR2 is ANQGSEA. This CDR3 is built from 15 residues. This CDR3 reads CSVATWTANTGELFF.

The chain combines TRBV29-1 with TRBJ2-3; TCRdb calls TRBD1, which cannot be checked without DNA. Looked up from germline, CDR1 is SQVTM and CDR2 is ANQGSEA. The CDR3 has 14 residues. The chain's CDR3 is CSLSTGYGTDTQYF.

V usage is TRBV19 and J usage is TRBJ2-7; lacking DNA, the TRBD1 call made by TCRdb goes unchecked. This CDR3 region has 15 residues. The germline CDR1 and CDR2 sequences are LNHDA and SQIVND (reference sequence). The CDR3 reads CASSSRTGGSYEQYF.

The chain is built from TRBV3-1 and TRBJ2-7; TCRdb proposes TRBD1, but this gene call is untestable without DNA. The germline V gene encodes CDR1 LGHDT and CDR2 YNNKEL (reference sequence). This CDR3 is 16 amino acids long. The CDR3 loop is CASSQEPGQVSYEQYF.

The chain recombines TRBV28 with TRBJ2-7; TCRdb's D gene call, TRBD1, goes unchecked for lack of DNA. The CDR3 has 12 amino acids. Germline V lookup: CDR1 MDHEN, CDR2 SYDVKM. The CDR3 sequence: CASSFGGLEQYF.

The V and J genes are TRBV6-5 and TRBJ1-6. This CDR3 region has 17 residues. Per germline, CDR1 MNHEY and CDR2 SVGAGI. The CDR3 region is CASSYSTTGSYNSPLHF.

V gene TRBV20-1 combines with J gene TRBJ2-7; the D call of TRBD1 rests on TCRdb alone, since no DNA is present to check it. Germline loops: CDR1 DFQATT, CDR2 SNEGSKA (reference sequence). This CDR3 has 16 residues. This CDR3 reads CSATRLGQGLVGEQYF.

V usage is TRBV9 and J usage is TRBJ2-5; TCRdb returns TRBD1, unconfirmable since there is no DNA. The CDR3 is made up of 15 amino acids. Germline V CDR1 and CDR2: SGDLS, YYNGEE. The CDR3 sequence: CASSVGPNRVETQYF. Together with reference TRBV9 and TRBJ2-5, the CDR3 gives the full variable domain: DSGVTQTPKHLITATGQRVTLRCSPRSGDLSVYWYQQSLDQGLQFLIQYYNGEERAKGNILERFSAQQFPDLHSELNLSSLELGDSALYFCASSVGPNRVETQYFGPGTRLLVL.

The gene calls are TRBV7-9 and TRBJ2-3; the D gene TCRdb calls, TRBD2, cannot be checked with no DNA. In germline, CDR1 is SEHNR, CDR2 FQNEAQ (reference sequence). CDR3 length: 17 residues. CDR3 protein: CASSGSGTSGNTDTQYF.